The next 18 T cell receptor beta chains were all read from a single sample in a study of regulatory T cells in long-lasting Graves disease. Time point noted: newly diagnosed GD, antithyroid drugs for less than 3 months. PBMC RNA was the source of the TCR library. Arm-PCR of CDR3 regions and iRepertoire HTBI primers were the basis on which TCR beta libraries were built. TCRdb recomputed calls from the multiplex PCR reads with MiXCR, one row per CDR3 protein. The sample shows about 440,000 distinct CDR3 sequences, about a sixth of them seen only once. This same sample was also part of a study on T cells in Graves' hyperthyroidism and ophthalmopathy.

Here the sequenced sample was peripheral blood mononuclear cells (PBMCs), taken at new diagnosis, from a patient treated with antithyroid drugs. The receptors here all came from a young woman with Graves disease.

Turning to this clonotype: A much larger clone lies one base from this, so it may be a read error. This chain joins TRBV5-1 and TRBJ1-1, with TRBD1 matching 10 bases. The ends lost 0 bases at V and 9 bases at J; junction bases unmatched: 17. This CDR3 has 18 amino acids. The germline V gene has CDR1 SGHRS and CDR2 YFSETQ. The CDR3 nucleotides are TGCGCCAGCAGCTTGGACCCCGGACCGGGACAGGGGCACCTTAAAGCTTTCTTT. This sequence encodes CASSLDPGPGQGHLKAFF.

Only a few counts were recorded for this clonotype. This sequence joins TRBV9 and TRBJ2-1; 10 bases fit TRBD2. V lost 2 bases to trimming and J lost 4 bases; unmatched junction nucleotides: 3. CDR1 and CDR2 (germline): SGDLS, YYNGEE. CDR3 length equals 15 residues. The CDR3 DNA reads as TGTGCCAGCAGCGTTAAAGCGGGAGGGTACAATGAGCAGTTCTTC. This translates into CASSVKAGGYNEQFF.

The chain recombines TRBV2 with TRBJ2-1; 13 positions match TRBD2. The ends lost 10 bases at V and 7 bases at J; junction bases unmatched: 4. Germline V gene sequence: CDR1 SNHLY, CDR2 FYNNEI. The CDR3 length is 13 residues. CDR3 nucleotides: TGTGCCACCTTACTAGCGGGAGGGAATGAGCAGTTCTTC. It specifies CATLLAGGNEQFF.

This clonotype was observed a handful of times. The chain has TRBV5-1 and TRBJ1-2; perhaps TRBD1 as D (5 bases). The germline V and J ends were trimmed by 0 bases and 7 bases, with 13 bases remaining between them. This CDR3 contains 14 residues. Germline lookup yields CDR1 SGHRS and CDR2 YFSETQ. CDR3 residues: CASSLGAAGSGYTF. CDR3 bases: TGCGCCAGCAGCTTGGGGGCCGCAGGGAGTGGCTACACCTTC.

The chain combines TRBV6-2 or TRBV6-3 with TRBJ2-5; TRBD2 aligns across 9 bases. The CDR3 has 14 residues. V gave up 5 bases and J gave up 3 bases; unmatched junction bases: 4. Germline values: CDR1 MNHEY, CDR2 SVGEGT. The chain's CDR3 is CASSDRLAEETQYF. The CDR3 coding sequence is TGTGCCAGCAGTGACCGACTAGCGGAAGAGACCCAGTACTTC.

The table lists this clonotype with many counts. The chain is built from TRBV28 and TRBJ2-2; TRBD1 matches 8 bases. The V and J ends lost 8 bases and 0 bases, in that order; junction bases with no gene match: 5. The germline gives CDR1 MDHEN, CDR2 SYDVKM. The CDR3 has 15 residues. The CDR3 bases are TGTGCCAGCGGCCAGGGGGCAACGAACACCGGGGAGCTGTTTTTT. Translated: CASGQGATNTGELFF.

This clonotype was observed a few times. V gene TRBV12-5 combines with J gene TRBJ1-1, with 7 bases that match TRBD1. This CDR3 is built from 15 residues. J gave up 0 bases and V 7 bases, and 8 bases lay outside the gene matches. The germline gives CDR1 LGHNT, CDR2 FRNRAP. The DNA of the CDR3 is TGTGCTAGTGCCGGGGACAGCACCTTGAACACTGAAGCTTTCTTT. It is translated as CASAGDSTLNTEAFF. The variable domain in full, with the rest retrieved from reference TRBV12-5 and TRBJ1-1, is DARVTQTPRHKVTEMGQEVTMRCQPILGHNTVFWYRQTMMQGLELLAYFRNRAPLDDSGMPKDRFSAEMPDATLATLKIQPSEPRDSAVYFCASAGDSTLNTEAFFGQGTRLTVV.

The chain uses TRBV15 and TRBJ2-3; possibly TRBD2 for D (6 bases). Trimming removed 0 bases from V and 2 bases from J, with 12 bases in between. CDR3 length: 16 amino acids. Germline CDR1 and CDR2: LNHNV and YYDKDF (reference sequence). In nucleotides, the CDR3 is TGTGCCACCAGCAGAGACCCGAGGAGGGTCACAGATACGCAGTATTTT. It specifies CATSRDPRRVTDTQYF. The variable domain in full, with the rest retrieved from reference TRBV15 and TRBJ2-3, is DAMVIQNPRYQVTQFGKPVTLSCSQTLNHNVMYWYQQKSSQAPKLLFHYYDKDFNNEADTPDNFQSRRPNTSFCFLDIRSPGLGDTAMYLCATSRDPRRVTDTQYFGPGTRLTVL.

This clonotype appeared a single time. Possible read error: a much larger clone is one base away. J is TRBJ2-7 and V is TRBV18; 7 bases are a match to TRBD1. This CDR3 region has 14 residues. Germline V gives CDR1 KGHSH, CDR2 LQKENI. The CDR3 here is CACSPKTGTYEQYF. The CDR3 nucleotides read TGTGCCTGCTCACCAAAGACAGGGACCTACGAGCAGTACTTC.

This clonotype has ten or more counts. This sequence joins TRBV30 and TRBJ2-1; 9 bases agree with TRBD2. The CDR3 loop spans 14 amino acids. Germline V gene data show CDR1 as GTSNPN and CDR2 as SVGIG (reference sequence). Trimming at V came to 3 bases and at J to 10 bases, leaving 10 bases not matched to a gene. The CDR3 DNA follows: TGTGCCTGGAGACATAGCGGGAGTGGGGACGAGCAGTTCTTC. Protein product: CAWRHSGSGDEQFF.

Details on this clonotype: One end of the junction fails to match germline, which may point to a read error. J is TRBJ2-1 and V is TRBV7-9, with TRBD2 matching over 10 bases. CDR3 size: 18 residues. The germline gives CDR1 SEHNR, CDR2 FQNEAQ (reference sequence). Here the CDR3 reads CVSSSYSGLAVINNEQFF. CDR3 sequence (DNA): TGTGTCAGCAGCTCATACTCTGGACTAGCGGTAATAAACAATGAGCAGTTCTTC.

The rearrangement links TRBV3-1 to TRBJ2-2, with 7 bases that match TRBD2. V dropped 1 base and J dropped 4; count of bases not matched to a gene: 6. Germline V lookup: CDR1 LGHDT, CDR2 YNNKEL (reference sequence). The CDR3 loop spans 16 amino acids. The CDR3 DNA follows: TGTGCCAGCAGCCAAGCACTAGCGCAAATCACCGGGGAGCTGTTTTTT. Its protein product is CASSQALAQITGELFF.

This clonotype was seen repeatedly, ten times or more. V gene TRBV27 combines with J gene TRBJ2-7; 14 bases match TRBD2. CDR3 length: 15 amino acids. The V segment lost 5 bases and the J segment 6 bases; nucleotides outside the gene matches: 6. Per the germline V gene, CDR1 is MNHEY and CDR2 is SMNVEV (reference sequence). The CDR3 nucleotides are TGTGCCAGCAGTCAAACGACTAGCGGGAGGGTCGAGCAGTACTTC. It codes for CASSQTTSGRVEQYF.

For this clonotype: With a much larger clone just one base away, this may be a read error. V usage is TRBV2 and J usage is TRBJ1-4, with TRBD1 matching over 12 bases. The CDR3 runs 17 residues. The germline V gene encodes CDR1 SNHLY and CDR2 FYNNEI. The DNA of the CDR3 is TGTGCCGGCAGTCCGCGGGGACAGGGGGCGTTGGGTGAAAAACTGTTTTTT. This encodes CAGSPRGQGALGEKLFF. Combining the CDR3 with reference TRBV2 and TRBJ1-4 gives the whole variable domain EPEVTQTPSHQVTQMGQEVILRCVPISNHLYFYWYRQILGQKVEFLVSFYNNEISEKSEIFDDQFSVERPDGSNFTLKIRSTKLEDSAMYFCAGSPRGQGALGEKLFFGSGTQLSVL.

This clonotype was counted a few times. This sequence joins TRBV12-3 or TRBV12-4 and TRBJ1-2, with D uncertain. The CDR3 loop spans 11 amino acids. Trimming removed 2 bases at V and 6 bases at J, with 4 bases between. The CDR3 spells CASSLSDGYTF. DNA of the CDR3: TGTGCCAGCAGTTTATCTGATGGCTACACCTTC.

This clonotype occurred a few times. The chain recombines TRBV14 with TRBJ2-2; D is ambiguous. Deletions cut 4 bases from V and 4 bases from J, with 7 bases between. The CDR3 sequence is 13 residues long. CDR1 is SGHDN, CDR2 FVKESK, per germline. CDR3 sequence (DNA): TGTGCCAGCAGCCCTAAGAGCACCGGGGAGCTGTTTTTT. Translating it yields CASSPKSTGELFF.

This clonotype was counted ten times or more. This chain connects TRBV7-2 to TRBJ2-7; TRBD1 or TRBD2 may be the D gene (6 bases each). V was pared by 1 base and J by 4 bases, with 23 bases between. The germline CDR1 and CDR2 sequences are SGHTA and FQGNSA. This CDR3 spans 18 amino acids. The CDR3 sequence is CASSLGRGLTGHHYEQYF. The CDR3 DNA reads TGTGCCAGCAGCTTAGGTCGGGGGCTGACCGGACACCATTACGAGCAGTACTTC. The full variable domain, completed using reference TRBV7-2 and TRBJ2-7, is GAGVSQSPSNKVTEKGKDVELRCDPISGHTALYWYRQSLGQGLEFLIYFQGNSAPDKSGLPSDRFSAERTGGSVSTLTIQRTQQEDSAVYLCASSLGRGLTGHHYEQYFGPGTRLTVT.

V and J are TRBV9 and TRBJ2-2, with a weak D call TRBD2 (5 bases). The CDR3 has 13 amino acids. V was shortened by 1 base and J by 4 bases, with 5 bases between the two germline ends. Per the germline V gene, CDR1 is SGDLS and CDR2 is YYNGEE. The CDR3 sequence is CASSVLATGELFF. CDR3 bases: TGTGCCAGCAGCGTACTAGCCACCGGGGAGCTGTTTTTT.